One sample yielded the 13 T cell receptor beta chains listed below, sequenced in a study of neurological immune-mediated disorders. One entry per CDR3 protein, called by TCRdb with MiXCR from the 5' RACE reads. Of over 20,000 distinct CDR3 sequences detected, 8.5% to 12% appear once; the ten largest clones hold roughly 22%. Sequencing used PBMCs. These receptors all come from a woman aged 55-70 years with HTLV-1-associated myelopathy (HAM/TSP).

A few counts support this clonotype. V usage is TRBV20-1 and J usage is TRBJ2-1, with a tentative D call TRBD1 (6 bases). The CDR3 covers 14 residues. Germline loops: CDR1 DFQATT, CDR2 SNEGSKA (reference sequence). Deletions cut 5 bases from V and 4 bases from J, with 15 bases between. This chain's CDR3 is CSAHGTFIYNEQFF. As DNA, the CDR3 is TGCAGTGCTCACGGGACATTCATTTACAATGAGCAGTTCTTC.

At least ten counts were recorded for this clonotype. The CDR3 DNA sequence: TGCAGTGCTAGAGAATCGGTCGGGGGGGAATTCGCAGATACGCAGTATTTT. Protein sequence: CSARESVGGEFADTQYF. This chain links TRBV20-1 with TRBJ2-3; 8 positions match TRBD2. This CDR3 is 17 amino acids long. J was trimmed by 4 bases and V by 0 bases; bases with no gene match: 12. The germline V gene has CDR1 DFQATT and CDR2 SNEGSKA (reference sequence).

By sample share, this clonotype is medium-sized. This chain connects TRBV12-3 or TRBV12-4 to TRBJ2-1, with D possibly TRBD1 on 6 matching bases. V lost 6 bases, J lost 6 bases, and 15 bases lay in between. The CDR3 is made up of 14 amino acids. DNA for the CDR3: TGTGCCAGCAGCCCGGACAGTCGTGTCAATGAGCAGTTCTTC. Its translation is CASSPDSRVNEQFF.

This clonotype was found many times. The genes are TRBV18 and TRBJ1-1; D perhaps matches TRBD1 (6 bases). The CDR3 has 15 residues. V was clipped by 3 bases and J by 2 bases, with 13 bases between them. CDR1 and CDR2 from the germline V gene are KGHSH and LQKENI. The chain's CDR3 is CASSPRSDRNTEAFF. CDR3 bases: TGTGCCAGCTCACCGAGGTCGGACAGAAACACTGAAGCTTTCTTT.

This clonotype occurred many times. This chain links TRBV27 with TRBJ2-6, with D perhaps matching TRBD1 (5 bases). Germline assignment: CDR1 MNHEY and CDR2 SMNVEV (reference sequence). Between the trimmed V and J ends, which lost 1 base and 8 bases, there was a span of 9 bases. The CDR3 totals 14 residues. The CDR3 reads CASSLWQGPNVLTF. The CDR3 nucleotides read TGTGCCAGCAGTTTATGGCAGGGCCCCAACGTCCTGACTTTC.

This clonotype was detected many times. The chain recombines TRBV20-1 with TRBJ1-1, with D maybe TRBD1 (6 bases). This CDR3 region has 13 residues. Germline V CDR1 and CDR2: DFQATT, SNEGSKA (reference sequence). The V end lost 2 bases, the J end lost 6 bases, and 13 bases lay between the germline ends. In DNA, the CDR3 is TGCAGTGCTAGAACCACAAACAGGGCTGAAGCTTTCTTT. Its translation: CSARTTNRAEAFF.

The chain joins TRBV10-2 to TRBJ2-3; 10 nucleotides agree with TRBD2. This CDR3 comprises 16 residues. V lost 8 bases to trimming and J lost 1 base; unmatched junction nucleotides: 9. The germline CDR1 and CDR2 sequences are WSHSY and SAAADI. The CDR3 DNA is TGCGCCAGCCCCAAGCGGGGGGGCCAGGGCACAGATACGCAGTATTTT. This translates into CASPKRGGQGTDTQYF.

This clonotype was seen repeatedly, ten times or more. This rearrangement joins TRBV27 to TRBJ1-5; no clear D. Germline CDR1 MNHEY, CDR2 SMNVEV (reference sequence). This CDR3 is 14 amino acids long. V lost 3 bases and J 8 bases, leaving 14 bases between the germline ends. Here the CDR3 DNA reads TGTGCCAGCAGTTTGGTAGCCGGCCAGGAGCCCCAGCATTTT. Protein product: CASSLVAGQEPQHF.

Ten or more counts support this clonotype. The V call is TRBV2, the J call TRBJ1-4; D is unresolved. Germline V lookup: CDR1 SNHLY, CDR2 FYNNEI. Trimming cost V 7 bases and J 11 bases, with 11 bases left between them. This CDR3 comprises 11 residues. CDR3 in DNA: TGTGCCAGCACGGAGGCAGAGAAACTGTTTTTT. Translated: CASTEAEKLFF. Together with reference TRBV2 and TRBJ1-4, the CDR3 gives the full variable domain: EPEVTQTPSHQVTQMGQEVILRCVPISNHLYFYWYRQILGQKVEFLVSFYNNEISEKSEIFDDQFSVERPDGSNFTLKIRSTKLEDSAMYFCASTEAEKLFFGSGTQLSVL.

This clonotype was recorded many times. This chain joins TRBV4-1 and TRBJ1-2; D gene uncertain. Germline CDR1 MGHRA, CDR2 YSYEKL. V lost 1 base to trimming and J lost 0 bases, with 9 bases between them. The CDR3 is made up of 15 amino acids. The CDR3 nucleotides are TGCGCCAGCAGCCAAGTGAGTGGTGCTAACTATGGCTACACCTTC. Protein product: CASSQVSGANYGYTF.

On this clonotype itself: One end of the junction fails to match germline, which may point to a read error. This chain uses TRBV5-1 with TRBJ2-1; D is uncertain. From germline, CDR1 is SGHRS and CDR2 YFSETQ. The CDR3 extends over 15 amino acids. CDR3 DNA sequence: TGCGTCAGCAGCCCTCTGGGGTACGGTTACAATGAGCAGTTCTTC. This gives the protein CVSSPLGYGYNEQFF.

This clonotype was counted ten times or more. The rearrangement uses TRBV4-1 and TRBJ2-5, with 8 positions matching TRBD1. Germline CDR1 is MGHRA and CDR2 is YSYEKL. The CDR3 totals 15 residues. V dropped 3 bases and J dropped 5; count of bases not matched to a gene: 8. The CDR3 nucleotides are TGCGCCAGCAGCCACGTAGGACAGGGTGGGGAGACCCAGTACTTC. It translates to CASSHVGQGGETQYF.

This clonotype was observed many times. The J gene is TRBJ1-5, the V gene TRBV18; TRBD1 might be the D (6 bases). Germline CDR1 and CDR2: KGHSH and LQKENI. CDR3 length: 14 amino acids. Trimming removed 6 bases at V and 4 bases at J, with 13 bases between. The CDR3 loop is CASSIGQTNQPQHF. In DNA form, the CDR3 reads TGTGCCAGCTCCATCGGACAGACTAATCAGCCCCAGCATTTT.